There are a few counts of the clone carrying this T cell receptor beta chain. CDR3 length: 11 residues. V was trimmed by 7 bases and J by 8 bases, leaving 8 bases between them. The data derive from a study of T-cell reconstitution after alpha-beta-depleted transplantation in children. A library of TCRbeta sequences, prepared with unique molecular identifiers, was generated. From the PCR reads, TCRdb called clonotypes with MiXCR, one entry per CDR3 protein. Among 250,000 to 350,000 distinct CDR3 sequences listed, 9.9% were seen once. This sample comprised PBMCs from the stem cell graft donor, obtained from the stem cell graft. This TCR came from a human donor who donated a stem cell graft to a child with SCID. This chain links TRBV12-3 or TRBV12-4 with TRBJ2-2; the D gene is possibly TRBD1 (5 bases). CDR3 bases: TGTGCCAGCACCCGGACAGGGGAGCTGTTTTTT. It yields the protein CASTRTGELFF.